The 19 T cell receptor beta chains presented below share a single source sample, sequenced in a study of shared clonotypes between healthy human individuals (dated by TCRdb to about 2020). The receptor library was made with the immunoSEQ multiplex PCR assay. Entries here come from immuneACCESS through TCRdb and include only in-frame sequences with V and J called. Some clones fail to appear in such tables; in the studies checked, an unresolved V gene covers under half of the shortfall, and the cause of the remainder is unknown. This sample is represented by hundreds of thousands of clones; about 97% of them were singletons. Together, the top ten hold roughly 0.055% of the sample. The sequenced sample was naive CD4+ T cells sorted from blood. This sample's cell subset or site label indicates: CD45RA+ positively selected. These receptors were taken from a woman in her twenties or thirties in good health.

V gene TRBV2 combines with J gene TRBJ1-2; maybe TRBD1 (5 bases). The V gene's germline CDR1 is SNHLY and CDR2 FYNNEI. V was shortened by 6 bases and J by 3 bases, with 11 bases between the two germline ends. The CDR3 has 13 residues. CDR3 DNA sequence: TGTGCCAGCAGCACGGGGGGGGACTATGGCTACACCTTC. This sequence encodes CASSTGGDYGYTF.

As regards this clone: An end of the junction does not agree with germline; a read error may underlie this. The V call is TRBV20-1, the J call TRBJ2-3, with D maybe TRBD2 (5 bases). From germline, CDR1 is DFQATT and CDR2 SNEGSKA (reference sequence). This CDR3 contains 10 residues. CDR3 bases: TGCAGTGCTCTAGCAGAAACGCAGTATTTT. Protein product: CSALAETQYF.

CDR3 bases: TGTGCCTGGAGTGATCCCGGGTCTCGCACCGGGGAGCTGTTTTTT. Protein sequence: CAWSDPGSRTGELFF. V is TRBV30 and J is TRBJ2-2; no clear D. The V gene lost 1 base and the J gene lost 4 bases, with 13 bases spanning the gap. CDR1 is GTSNPN and CDR2 is SVGIG in the germline V gene (reference sequence). This CDR3 comprises 15 residues. Variable domain in full (rest from reference TRBV30 and TRBJ2-2): SQTIHQWPATLVQPVGSPLSLECTVEGTSNPNLYWYRQAAGRGLQLLFYSVGIGQISSEVPQNLSASRPQDRQFILSSKKLLLSDSGFYLCAWSDPGSRTGELFFGEGSRLTVL.

V usage is TRBV5-8 and J usage is TRBJ1-1, with D perhaps matching TRBD1 (5 bases). From germline, CDR1 is SGHTS and CDR2 YDEGEE. CDR3 size: 16 residues. V lost 4 bases and J lost 1, with 17 bases in between. CDR3 residues: CASSVLLGTGNTEAFF. CDR3 in DNA: TGTGCCAGCAGCGTGTTACTAGGGACGGGGAACACTGAAGCTTTCTTT.

The V call is TRBV28, the J call TRBJ1-2; the match to TRBD1 covers 7 bases. CDR1 is MDHEN, CDR2 SYDVKM, per germline. J gave up 4 bases and V 6 bases, and 5 bases lay outside the gene matches. CDR3 length: 13 residues. CDR3 protein: CASREGGGYGYTF. DNA for the CDR3: TGTGCCAGCAGAGAAGGGGGCGGCTATGGCTACACCTTC.

This clone occurred a few times. The chain carries TRBV6-1 and TRBJ1-5; possible D gene TRBD1, 5 bases. The CDR3 length is 14 residues. In germline, CDR1 is MNHNS, CDR2 SASEGT. V was pared by 10 bases and J by 4 bases, with 17 bases between. The CDR3 spells CATYGQFGNQPQHF. The DNA for the CDR3 is TGTGCCACATACGGACAATTTGGGAATCAGCCCCAGCATTTT.

The rearrangement uses TRBV30 and TRBJ2-1, with D maybe TRBD2 (5 bases). This CDR3 region has 14 residues. Trimming removed 0 bases at V and 4 bases at J, with 10 bases between. Germline CDR1 and CDR2: GTSNPN and SVGIG (reference sequence). CDR3 DNA: TGTGCCTGGAGTGTATTAGCGCAGTACAATGAGCAGTTCTTC. Residues: CAWSVLAQYNEQFF.

The V and J genes are TRBV7-2 and TRBJ1-1; D uncertain. V lost 4 bases and J lost 2, with 14 bases in between. The CDR3 consists of 15 residues. The V gene's germline CDR1 is SGHTA and CDR2 FQGNSA. Written as DNA, the CDR3 is TGTGCCAGCAGCTCCCCAACCCCCACAAACACTGAAGCTTTCTTT. It translates to CASSSPTPTNTEAFF.

This chain connects TRBV6-5 to TRBJ2-7, with 7 bases identical to TRBD1. The germline CDR1 and CDR2 sequences are MNHEY and SVGAGI. The junction had 6 bases not matched to a gene; V was cut back by 4 bases and J by 0 bases. This CDR3 has 15 amino acids. CDR3 in amino acids: CASSSLTGTSYEQYF. In DNA, the CDR3 is TGTGCCAGCAGTTCTTTGACAGGGACCTCCTACGAGCAGTACTTC.

V and J are TRBV2 and TRBJ1-4; D is unresolved. V was cut by 11 bases and J by 0 bases, with 25 bases left in between. Germline CDR1 is SNHLY and CDR2 is FYNNEI. The CDR3 loop spans 18 amino acids. In DNA, the CDR3 is TGTGCCCCAAACAACGGGGAATTTGGGGTGCCAACTAATGAAAAACTGTTTTTT. Its translation: CAPNNGEFGVPTNEKLFF.

The genes are TRBV28 and TRBJ1-5; D possibly corresponds to TRBD1 (6 bases). CDR1 is MDHEN, CDR2 SYDVKM, per germline. The CDR3 extends over 12 amino acids. V was pared by 4 bases and J by 7 bases, with 8 bases between. Written as DNA, the CDR3 is TGTGCCAGCAGTTCTGGGGGCCAGCCCCAGCATTTT. Its protein is CASSSGGQPQHF.

This clone was picked up one time. The chain links TRBV15 to TRBJ2-1; D possibly corresponds to TRBD1 (6 bases). The CDR3 sequence is 18 residues long. The V end lost 2 bases, the J end lost 0 bases, and 17 bases lay between the germline ends. Germline values: CDR1 LNHNV, CDR2 YYDKDF (reference sequence). The CDR3 DNA reads TGTGCCACCAGCAGATCCACAGGGTCTACCCTCTCCTACAATGAGCAGTTCTTC. This codes for CATSRSTGSTLSYNEQFF.

This chain connects TRBV7-2 to TRBJ2-7, with D tentatively TRBD2 (5 bases). V lost 7 bases to trimming and J lost 3 bases, with 13 bases between them. From germline, CDR1 is SGHTA and CDR2 FQGNSA. This CDR3 region has 13 residues. The CDR3 DNA is TGTGCCAGCACCAGATTCGGACTCTACGAGCAGTACTTC. Encoded protein: CASTRFGLYEQYF.

The count of this clone is one. The chain recombines TRBV6-5 with TRBJ2-3; 8 nucleotides match TRBD2. In germline, CDR1 is MNHEY, CDR2 SVGAGI. This CDR3 is 15 amino acids long. V was clipped by 7 bases and J by 2 bases; unmatched bases: 8. The CDR3 spells CASTDLAGNTDTQYF. The DNA of the CDR3 is TGTGCCAGCACCGACCTAGCGGGTAACACAGATACGCAGTATTTT.

The chain uses TRBV18 and TRBJ2-3, with 10 bases that match TRBD1. Germline V lookup: CDR1 KGHSH, CDR2 LQKENI. CDR3 size: 15 residues. Germline trimming cut 6 bases from V and 4 bases from J; bases unmatched to any gene: 7. The CDR3 nucleotides read TGTGCCAGCTCGTCCGGGACAGGGGTACCAGATACGCAGTATTTT. Encoded protein: CASSSGTGVPDTQYF.

Only one count was recorded for this clone. This chain joins TRBV9 and TRBJ2-1; D remains ambiguous. The V gene's germline CDR1 is SGDLS and CDR2 YYNGEE. The CDR3 loop spans 13 amino acids. Trimming took off 0 bases at V and 9 bases at J, with 10 bases between the two ends. In DNA form, the CDR3 reads TGTGCCAGCAGCGTAGTCTCTTCGACTGAGCAGTTCTTC. This codes for CASSVVSSTEQFF. The complete variable domain, with remaining parts taken from reference TRBV9 and TRBJ2-1, reads DSGVTQTPKHLITATGQRVTLRCSPRSGDLSVYWYQQSLDQGLQFLIQYYNGEERAKGNILERFSAQQFPDLHSELNLSSLELGDSALYFCASSVVSSTEQFFGPGTRLTVL.

This rearrangement joins TRBV30 to TRBJ1-2; no definite D call. V lost 4 bases, J lost 2 bases, and 11 bases lay in between. Per germline, CDR1 GTSNPN and CDR2 SVGIG (reference sequence). This CDR3 region has 13 residues. In DNA, the CDR3 is TGTGCCTGGATAGGAAAACTCAACTATGGCTACACCTTC. Translation gives CAWIGKLNYGYTF.

V and J are TRBV28 and TRBJ2-1; 7 bases match TRBD1. With 7 bases clipped from V and 9 bases from J, the junction kept 9 bases outside the gene matches. The CDR3 is 13 residues long. CDR1 and CDR2 (germline): MDHEN, SYDVKM. CDR3 residues: CASKGGAHGEQFF. CDR3 bases: TGTGCCAGCAAAGGGGGCGCACATGGTGAGCAGTTCTTC.

The gene calls are TRBV5-1 and TRBJ2-5; possibly TRBD2 for D (6 bases). Per germline, CDR1 SGHRS and CDR2 YFSETQ. The CDR3 runs to 14 residues. V lost 3 bases and J 4 bases, leaving 13 bases between the germline ends. DNA of the CDR3: TGCGCCAGCAGCTCCGCGTCGGGAGCAGAGACCCAGTACTTC. Residues: CASSSASGAETQYF.